This T cell receptor (beta chain) stems from a study of shared clonotypes between healthy human individuals. Assay used: immunoSEQ multiplex PCR; TCRdb lists only in-frame clones, some missing. The data show 400,000 to 500,000 clones, with over 65% seen just once and roughly 13% held by the top ten. This clone was seen a handful of times. CDR1 MNHNS and CDR2 SASEGT come from the germline V gene. This CDR3 comprises 14 residues. V lost 4 bases, J lost 1 base, and 10 bases lay in between. Each of the donors was a healthy adult who was HIV-negative and had not had a recent acute infection or vaccination. Nashville, Tennessee was home to all donors, who were Caucasian adults.

Sequencing input: PBMCs. The sequence derives from a woman aged 40 to 55 in good health. Some clones in this sample may be carry-over from other donors' samples. The rearrangement uses TRBV6-1 and TRBJ2-5; maybe TRBD2 (6 bases). The CDR3 loop is CASSAAGGQETQYF. CDR3 DNA sequence: TGTGCCAGCAGTGCTGCCGGGGGCCAAGAGACCCAGTACTTC.